This T cell receptor (beta chain) was identified during a study of shared clonotypes between healthy human individuals. Study processing details: With immunoSEQ giving junction-only sequences and no quality scores, filtering differed. Sequencing used immunoSEQ multiplex PCR; TCRdb keeps in-frame clones, though not all of them. V and J calls and clone size are given by that table; D and trimming were obtained from the DNA. Seen here are about 480,000 clones, 79% observed once, and the top ten hold over 10%. The CDR3 is 17 residues long. Trimming pared 3 bases from V and 4 bases from J, leaving 22 bases between. Germline CDR1 is SGDLS and CDR2 is YYNGEE.

The specimen sequenced was PBMCs. The sequence was collected from a woman in her forties in good health. Some clones in this sample may be carry-over from other donors' samples. V usage is TRBV9 and J usage is TRBJ1-2; possibly TRBD1 for D (5 bases). CDR3 amino acids: CASSGGGPGRRSYGYTF. The CDR3 DNA reads as TGTGCCAGCAGCGGGGGCGGGCCAGGGAGGAGGAGCTATGGCTACACCTTC.